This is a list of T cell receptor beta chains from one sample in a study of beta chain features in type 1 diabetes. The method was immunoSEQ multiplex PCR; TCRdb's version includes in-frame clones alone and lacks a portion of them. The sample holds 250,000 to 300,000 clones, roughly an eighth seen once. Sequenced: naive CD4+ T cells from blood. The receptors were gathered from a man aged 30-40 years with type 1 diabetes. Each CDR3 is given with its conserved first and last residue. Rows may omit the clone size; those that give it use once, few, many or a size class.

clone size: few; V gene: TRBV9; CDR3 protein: CASSVTQGGTQYF
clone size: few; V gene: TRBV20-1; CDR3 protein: CSASGQRQQFF
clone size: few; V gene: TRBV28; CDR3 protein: CASSFARLNTEAFF
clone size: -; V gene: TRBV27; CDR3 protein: CASSASGSRHEQYF
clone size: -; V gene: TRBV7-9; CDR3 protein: CASSLALGQTYNEQFF
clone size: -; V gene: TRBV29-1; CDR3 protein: CSTPGREWIDEQFF
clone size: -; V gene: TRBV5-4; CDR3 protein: CASSSGTGYNEQYF
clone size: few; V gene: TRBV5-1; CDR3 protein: CASSSPGQTNEKLFF
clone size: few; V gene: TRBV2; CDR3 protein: CAGKQGSISEQYF
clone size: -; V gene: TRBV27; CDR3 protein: CASSPRAHYGYTF
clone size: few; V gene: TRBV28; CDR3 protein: CASNTGTGFSGANVLTF